Each of the 30 T cell receptor beta chains below was sequenced from the same sample in a study of cytomegalovirus exposure and HLA in healthy donors. PCR amplification relied on 60 Vbeta primers (plus 13 Jbeta primers). Only in-frame clones appear in the TCRdb table, and some are missing; sequencing was by immunoSEQ multiplex PCR. The sample lists 140,000 to 150,000 clones, roughly four fifths occurring once. The sequenced sample was PBMCs. Receptor source: a woman aged 55-69 years in good health and CMV-seropositive.

This chain links TRBV6-6 with TRBJ2-7; TRBD1 aligns across 8 bases. Germline trimming cut 6 bases from V and 4 bases from J; bases unmatched to any gene: 8. This CDR3 comprises 14 residues. The germline gives CDR1 MNHNY, CDR2 SVGAGI (reference sequence). The CDR3 sequence: CASRKDRAMYEQYF. CDR3 nucleotides: TGTGCCAGCAGGAAGGACAGGGCGATGTACGAGCAGTACTTC.

V gene TRBV28 combines with J gene TRBJ1-1; a possible D gene is TRBD1 (5 bases). The CDR3 is 13 amino acids. The germline CDR1 and CDR2 sequences are MDHEN and SYDVKM. The V end lost 6 bases, the J end lost 5 bases, and 13 bases lay between the germline ends. CDR3 residues: CASSLWRGTEAFF. CDR3 bases: TGTGCCAGCAGCCTCTGGCGGGGGACTGAAGCTTTCTTT.

CDR3 region: CASSVGPGYGNTQYF. CDR3 nucleotides: TGTGCCAGCAGCGTAGGCCCGGGGTACGGGAATACGCAGTATTTT. The V call is TRBV9, the J call TRBJ2-3, with a possible D match to TRBD2 (5 bases). Looked up from germline, CDR1 is SGDLS and CDR2 is YYNGEE. Trimming pared 0 bases from V and 7 bases from J, leaving 15 bases between. This CDR3 is 15 amino acids long.

J is TRBJ2-5 and V is TRBV5-6; D is undetermined. The better agreement between TRBJ2-7 and the DNA end casts doubt on the J call. CDR3 length: 11 residues. Germline V gene lookup returns CDR1 SGHDT and CDR2 YYEEEE. The CDR3 spells CASSTIYEQYF. The DNA for the CDR3 is TGTGCCAGCAGCACGATTTACGAGCAGTACTTC.

This chain joins TRBV4-1 and TRBJ2-6, with a tentative D call TRBD2 (5 bases). Trimming shortened V by 0 bases and J by 0 bases, and 12 bases separated the two germline ends. This CDR3 has 18 residues. Germline V gene lookup returns CDR1 MGHRA and CDR2 YSYEKL. The CDR3 nucleotides read TGCGCCAGCAGCCAAGACCGGGGTAGCCTCTCTGGGGCCAACGTCCTGACTTTC. It codes for CASSQDRGSLSGANVLTF.

The V gene is TRBV7-2, the J gene TRBJ1-4; no clear D gene. The CDR3 is 14 amino acids. CDR1 SGHTA and CDR2 FQGNSA come from the germline V gene. V shed 5 bases and J shed 0 bases, with 7 bases lying between them. This CDR3 reads CASSPSPTNEKLFF. CDR3 nucleotides: TGTGCCAGCAGCCCCAGTCCAACTAATGAAAAACTGTTTTTT.

The V and J genes are TRBV6-5 and TRBJ1-1, with TRBD1 identical over 8 bases. The CDR3 has 11 amino acids. J was trimmed by 6 bases and V by 8 bases; bases with no gene match: 2. Germline V lookup: CDR1 MNHEY, CDR2 SVGAGI. CDR3 region: CASQGASEAFF. The CDR3 nucleotides are TGTGCCAGCCAGGGGGCATCTGAAGCTTTCTTT.

J is TRBJ2-1 and V is TRBV4-3; D not certain. The germline CDR1 and CDR2 sequences are LGHNA and YSLEER. V lost 0 bases and J lost 6, with 15 bases in between. The CDR3 totals 16 residues. The CDR3 coding sequence is TGCGCCAGCAGCCAAGAAGGAGTAGGTTTTCCCAATGAGCAGTTCTTC. This translates into CASSQEGVGFPNEQFF.

The chain is built from TRBV4-3 and TRBJ1-2, with 10 nucleotides matching TRBD1. The germline V gene encodes CDR1 LGHNA and CDR2 YSLEER. The CDR3 has 16 amino acids. Trimming removed 0 bases from V and 4 bases from J; junction bases left unmatched: 5. CDR3 sequence: CASSQDWTGGLYGYTF. The CDR3 bases are TGCGCCAGCAGCCAAGATTGGACAGGGGGTCTCTATGGCTACACCTTC.

The rearrangement uses TRBV18 and TRBJ1-1; weak D call: TRBD1 (5 bases). This CDR3 is built from 12 residues. With 5 bases removed from V and 4 bases from J, the gap between germline ends came to 8 bases. The V gene's germline CDR1 is KGHSH and CDR2 LQKENI. CDR3 in DNA: TGTGCCAGCTCAGTGGGGGGCACTGAAGCTTTCTTT. Amino acid sequence: CASSVGGTEAFF.

V is TRBV5-1 and J is TRBJ1-5; D call uncertain. The CDR3 sequence is 13 residues long. The V gene lost 0 bases and the J gene lost 4 bases, with 5 bases spanning the gap. The germline gives CDR1 SGHRS, CDR2 YFSETQ. CDR3 residues: CASSLAGNQPQHF. Written as DNA, the CDR3 is TGCGCCAGCAGCTTGGCCGGGAATCAGCCCCAGCATTTT.

V gene TRBV7-2 combines with J gene TRBJ1-1; weak D call: TRBD1 (5 bases). Germline V CDR1 and CDR2: SGHTA, FQGNSA. The V end was cut by 2 bases, the J end by 3 bases, with 13 bases between. The length of the CDR3 is 15 residues. This CDR3 reads CASSLQSSRDTEAFF. CDR3 nucleotides: TGTGCCAGCAGCTTACAATCCTCCAGGGACACTGAAGCTTTCTTT.

The rearrangement joins TRBV29-1 to TRBJ2-7, with D maybe TRBD2 (6 bases). The CDR3 is 12 residues long. Germline V gives CDR1 SQVTM, CDR2 ANQGSEA. Trimming removed 8 bases from V and 7 bases from J, with 18 bases in between. CDR3: CSFSGVRREQYF. CDR3 sequence (DNA): TGCAGCTTTAGCGGAGTACGGCGGGAGCAGTACTTC.

V is TRBV4-1 and J is TRBJ2-7; TRBD2 might be the D (6 bases). Germline-derived CDR1 and CDR2 are MGHRA and YSYEKL. CDR3 size: 13 residues. Trimming cost V 2 bases and J 6 bases, with 11 bases left between them. CDR3 region: CASSQTGGFEQYF. CDR3 nucleotides: TGCGCCAGCAGCCAAACTGGAGGGTTCGAGCAGTACTTC.

This clone came up once. The chain combines TRBV13 with TRBJ2-1, with D possibly being TRBD1 (5 bases). V lost 0 bases and J lost 2, with 11 bases in between. Germline CDR1 is PRHDT and CDR2 is FYEKMQ (reference sequence). The CDR3 runs 16 residues. CDR3 in DNA: TGTGCCAGCAGCTTAGGTGCAGGGTGGGCCTACAATGAGCAGTTCTTC. Its translation: CASSLGAGWAYNEQFF.

This chain connects TRBV15 to TRBJ2-5, with a tentative D call TRBD2 (7 bases). The CDR3 has 16 amino acids. Germline CDR1 reads LNHNV; CDR2 reads YYDKDF (reference sequence). The ends were cut back, 4 bases at V and 2 bases at J, with 17 bases in the middle. CDR3 sequence (DNA): TGTGCCACCAGCAAGGGGGGCCGGCGGGAGCAAGAGACCCAGTACTTC. This encodes CATSKGGRREQETQYF. The full variable domain, rest sourced from reference TRBV15 and TRBJ2-5, is DAMVIQNPRYQVTQFGKPVTLSCSQTLNHNVMYWYQQKSSQAPKLLFHYYDKDFNNEADTPDNFQSRRPNTSFCFLDIRSPGLGDTAMYLCATSKGGRREQETQYFGPGTRLLVL.

The chain employs TRBV29-1 and TRBJ2-7; maybe TRBD2 (6 bases). V was pared by 4 bases and J by 3 bases, with 10 bases between. Germline loops: CDR1 SQVTM, CDR2 ANQGSEA. The CDR3 covers 12 residues. CDR3 region: CSVVGGSYEQYF. The CDR3, as DNA: TGCAGCGTTGTGGGGGGAAGCTACGAGCAGTACTTC.

The chain couples TRBV6-5 to TRBJ1-5; D is possibly TRBD1 (5 bases). V was clipped by 8 bases and J by 2 bases, with 13 bases between them. CDR3 size: 14 residues. Germline-derived CDR1 and CDR2 are MNHEY and SVGAGI. The CDR3 protein is CASVRAARNQPQHF. CDR3 nucleotide sequence: TGTGCCAGCGTCAGGGCAGCCCGCAATCAGCCCCAGCATTTT.

This clone has only one observation. The genes are TRBV7-2 and TRBJ2-2; 7 nucleotides align to TRBD2. Trimming removed 1 base from V and 7 bases from J; junction bases left unmatched: 6. Germline V CDR1 and CDR2: SGHTA, FQGNSA. The CDR3 sequence is 15 residues long. The CDR3 here is CASSLEAPSGGELFF. The DNA of the CDR3 is TGTGCCAGCAGCTTAGAGGCCCCTAGCGGCGGGGAGCTGTTTTTT. The full variable domain, completed using reference TRBV7-2 and TRBJ2-2, is GAGVSQSPSNKVTEKGKDVELRCDPISGHTALYWYRQSLGQGLEFLIYFQGNSAPDKSGLPSDRFSAERTGGSVSTLTIQRTQQEDSAVYLCASSLEAPSGGELFFGEGSRLTVL.

This sequence joins TRBV27 and TRBJ2-5, with 8 bases aligning to TRBD1. V lost 6 bases and J lost 5; bases outside the gene matches: 5. The CDR3 covers 13 residues. Germline V gene lookup returns CDR1 MNHEY and CDR2 SMNVEV (reference sequence). The CDR3 region has the DNA TGTGCCAGCAGCCCCAGGGGGCATGAGACCCAGTACTTC. This translates into CASSPRGHETQYF.

The chain combines TRBV6-1 with TRBJ1-5; D call uncertain. CDR3 length equals 13 residues. The V and J ends lost 3 bases and 3 bases respectively, with 6 bases between them. The germline CDR1 and CDR2 sequences are MNHNS and SASEGT. CDR3 region: CASSDQINQPQHF. DNA of the CDR3: TGTGCCAGCAGTGATCAGATCAATCAGCCCCAGCATTTT.

The rearrangement joins TRBV19 to TRBJ1-1, with D possibly matching TRBD1 (5 bases). This CDR3 region has 13 residues. Germline CDR1 reads LNHDA; CDR2 reads SQIVND (reference sequence). V lost 6 bases and J 0 bases, leaving 8 bases between the germline ends. CDR3 residues: CASRKGMNTEAFF. The DNA for the CDR3 is TGTGCCAGTAGGAAGGGGATGAACACTGAAGCTTTCTTT.

The chain uses TRBV19 and TRBJ1-5, with 9 bases lining up with TRBD1. Germline V lookup: CDR1 LNHDA, CDR2 SQIVND (reference sequence). V trimming: 5 bases; J trimming: 5 bases; junction bases outside the gene matches: 10. The CDR3 is 16 residues long. The CDR3 spells CASSPRGDRADQPQHF. The CDR3 bases are TGTGCCAGTAGTCCACGGGGGGACAGGGCCGATCAGCCCCAGCATTTT.

This clone was seen a single time. CDR3 residues: CASSLGGVSNQPQHF. CDR3 nucleotides: TGTGCCAGCAGTTTAGGAGGGGTTAGCAATCAGCCCCAGCATTTT. The chain couples TRBV28 to TRBJ1-5; D may be TRBD1 (5 bases). This CDR3 spans 15 amino acids. The V gene's germline CDR1 is MDHEN and CDR2 SYDVKM. With 2 bases removed from V and 0 bases from J, the gap between germline ends came to 8 bases.

This rearrangement joins TRBV5-1 to TRBJ2-3, with D maybe TRBD2 (7 bases). Germline lookup yields CDR1 SGHRS and CDR2 YFSETQ. Trimming took off 5 bases at V and 5 bases at J, with 12 bases between the two ends. There are 13 residues in the CDR3. DNA of the CDR3: TGCGCCAGCAGGCCAGGGGAGGGAGATACGCAGTATTTT. Protein sequence: CASRPGEGDTQYF.

V gene TRBV20-1 combines with J gene TRBJ1-2, with unresolved D. The CDR3 sequence is 11 residues long. V was pared by 3 bases and J by 4 bases, with 6 bases between. CDR1 and CDR2 from the germline V gene are DFQATT and SNEGSKA (reference sequence). For the CDR3, the DNA is TGCAGTGCTAGTAGAGTCTATGGCTACACCTTC. Translated, it gives CSASRVYGYTF.

This clone was seen a single time. This CDR3 is CASSLGGPGPWAKKLFF. Here the CDR3 DNA reads TGTGCCAGCAGCTTAGGGGGGCCAGGGCCTTGGGCCAAAAAACTGTTTTTT. The gene calls are TRBV7-9 and TRBJ1-4; D might be TRBD1 (6 bases). The CDR3 consists of 17 residues. CDR1 is SEHNR and CDR2 is FQNEAQ in the germline V gene (reference sequence). V was shortened by 1 base and J by 9 bases, with 21 bases between the two germline ends.

V usage is TRBV10-3 and J usage is TRBJ2-6; 8 bases match TRBD1. Germline V gene lookup returns CDR1 ENHRY and CDR2 SYGVKD. With 8 bases clipped from V and 1 base from J, the junction kept 4 bases outside the gene matches. The CDR3 spans 15 residues. CDR3 nucleotide sequence: TGTGCCATCTCAGGGGGCTCTTCTGGGGCCAACGTCCTGACTTTC. Protein sequence: CAISGGSSGANVLTF.

This chain links TRBV5-6 with TRBJ2-7, with D possibly matching TRBD2 (5 bases). V lost 1 base to trimming and J lost 5 bases, with 13 bases between them. The CDR3 extends over 14 amino acids. Germline lookup yields CDR1 SGHDT and CDR2 YYEEEE. This CDR3 is CASSLSGIFHEQYF. The CDR3 DNA sequence: TGTGCCAGCAGCTTGTCCGGGATTTTCCACGAGCAGTACTTC.

The chain recombines TRBV7-2 with TRBJ1-2; TRBD1 might be the D (6 bases). This CDR3 comprises 14 residues. CDR1 is SGHTA and CDR2 is FQGNSA in the germline V gene. Trimming shortened V by 5 bases and J by 8 bases, and 18 bases separated the two germline ends. The CDR3 coding sequence is TGTGCCAGCAGCCCGGTTGAGGGGGTCGGCGGCTACACCTTC. This sequence encodes CASSPVEGVGGYTF.